This TCR beta chain derives from a study of shared clonotypes between healthy human individuals. With V trimmed by 4 bases and J by 4 bases, 10 bases remained unmatched. Per germline, CDR1 SGHRS and CDR2 YFSETQ. This CDR3 spans 15 amino acids. The assay was immunoSEQ multiplex PCR, and TCRdb's table has in-frame clones only and misses some. The table records more than 2,000,000 clones, 85% to 95% of them present only once. The chain recombines TRBV5-1 with TRBJ2-7; TRBD1 matches 8 bases. The sample was naive CD4+ T cells sorted from blood. The subset is: CD45RA+ positively selected. This sequence originates from a man younger than 35 in good health. The DNA for the CDR3 is TGCGCCAGCAGCCCAAGACAGGGGCTCGGGTACGAGCAGTACTTC. Protein sequence: CASSPRQGLGYEQYF.